The clone carrying this TCR beta chain has just a few counts. Its antigen is not known. Trimming removed 4 bases at V and 4 bases at J, with 8 bases between. CDR3 length: 13 amino acids. Germline lookup yields CDR1 SGHTA and CDR2 FQGNSA. The data originate from a study of regulatory T cells in long-lasting Graves disease. Construction of the TCR beta libraries employed iRepertoire HTBI primers in conjunction with Arm-PCR of CDR3 regions. TCRdb processed the multiplex PCR reads anew with MiXCR; each CDR3 protein has one entry. The sample holds about 430,000 distinct CDR3 sequences; 20% to 25% are singletons and the top ten take 14%. As to time point: persistent/refractory GD, antithyroid drugs over 5 years with positive TRAb. PBMCs provided the RNA from which the TCR library was made. Graves' disease diagnoses used American Thyroid Association guidelines. Blood from the periphery, about 9.2 milliliters in all, was drawn into EDTA tubes.

Regarding the study as a whole: TRBV28, TRBJ1-2 and TRBJ2-5 were segments that persistent disease favored. Newly diagnosed Graves' patients had higher TCR diversity than persistent ones.

This sequence joins TRBV7-2 and TRBJ1-5; D unresolved. The sample in question was peripheral blood mononuclear cells (PBMCs), obtained when the disease was refractory, from a patient treated with antithyroid drugs. The source is a female donor with Graves disease. CDR3 nucleotides: TGTGCCAGCAGCTCCGGACCTAATCAGCCCCAGCATTTT. This translates into CASSSGPNQPQHF. Variable domain in full (rest from reference TRBV7-2 and TRBJ1-5): GAGVSQSPSNKVTEKGKDVELRCDPISGHTALYWYRQSLGQGLEFLIYFQGNSAPDKSGLPSDRFSAERTGGSVSTLTIQRTQQEDSAVYLCASSSGPNQPQHFGDGTRLSIL.